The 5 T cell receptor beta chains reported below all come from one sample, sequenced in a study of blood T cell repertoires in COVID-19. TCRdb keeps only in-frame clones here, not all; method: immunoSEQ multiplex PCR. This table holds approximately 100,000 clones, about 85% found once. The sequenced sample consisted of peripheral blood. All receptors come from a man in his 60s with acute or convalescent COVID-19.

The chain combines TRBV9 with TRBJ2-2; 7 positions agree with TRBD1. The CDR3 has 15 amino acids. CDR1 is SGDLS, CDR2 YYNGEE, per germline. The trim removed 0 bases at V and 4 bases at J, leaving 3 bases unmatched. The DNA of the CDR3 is TGTGCCAGCAGCGTAGCCAGGGGGTTCACCGGGGAGCTGTTTTTT. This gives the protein CASSVARGFTGELFF.

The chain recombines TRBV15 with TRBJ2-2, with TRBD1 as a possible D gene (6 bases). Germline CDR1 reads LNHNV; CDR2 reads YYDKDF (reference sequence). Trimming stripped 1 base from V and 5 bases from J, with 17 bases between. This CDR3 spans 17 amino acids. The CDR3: CATSRGAGALWTGELFF. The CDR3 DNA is TGTGCCACCAGCAGAGGGGCAGGGGCTTTATGGACCGGGGAGCTGTTTTTT.

The DNA for the CDR3 is TGCGCCAGCAGCCGCCCACAGGGTTCCGGTGAAAAACTGTTTTTT. Its translation is CASSRPQGSGEKLFF. This chain uses TRBV4-1 with TRBJ1-4, with D perhaps matching TRBD1 (6 bases). Trimming shortened V by 4 bases and J by 7 bases, and 16 bases separated the two germline ends. The CDR3 totals 15 residues. Looked up from germline, CDR1 is MGHRA and CDR2 is YSYEKL.

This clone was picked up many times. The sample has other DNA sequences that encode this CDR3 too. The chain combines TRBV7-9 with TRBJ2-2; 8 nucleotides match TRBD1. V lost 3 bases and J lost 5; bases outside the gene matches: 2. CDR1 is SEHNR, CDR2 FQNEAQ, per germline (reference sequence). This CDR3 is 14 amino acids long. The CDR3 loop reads CASSLDRATGELFF. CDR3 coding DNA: TGTGCCAGCAGCTTGGACAGGGCTACCGGGGAGCTGTTTTTT.

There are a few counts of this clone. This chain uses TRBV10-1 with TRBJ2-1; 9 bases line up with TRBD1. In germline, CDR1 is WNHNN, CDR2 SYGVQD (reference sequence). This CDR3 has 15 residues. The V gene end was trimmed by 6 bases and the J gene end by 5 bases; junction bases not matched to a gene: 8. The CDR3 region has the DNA TGCGCCAGCAGCGACCGGGACAGGGATCACAATGAGCAGTTCTTC. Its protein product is CASSDRDRDHNEQFF.